This entry lists 13 T cell receptor beta chains sequenced from one sample in a study of T cell repertoires in cytomegalovirus infection. TCRdb re-called the reads with MiXCR, one entry per CDR3 protein. The sample contains 290,000 or so distinct CDR3 sequences, approximately 10% of which appear only once. The sequenced sample was PBMCs. The receptors were gathered from a human donor in good health (CMV status not recorded). Some clones in this sample may be carry-over from other donors' samples.

This clonotype was seen at least ten times. The chain recombines TRBV7-2 with TRBJ2-7; 10 bases line up with TRBD2. CDR3 length equals 15 residues. V trimming: 1 base; J trimming: 3 bases; junction bases outside the gene matches: 3. Germline assignment: CDR1 SGHTA and CDR2 FQGNSA. CDR3 DNA sequence: TGTGCCAGCAGCTTAGGTCGGACTAGCGGCTACGAGCAGTACTTC. It translates to CASSLGRTSGYEQYF.

As concerns this clonotype: A much larger clone lies a single base off, so this may be a read error. Since no conserved phenylalanine or tryptophan closes the CDR3, a read error is the likely cause. The V and J genes are TRBV6-1 and TRBJ1-1; no clear D gene. Germline V gene lookup returns CDR1 MNHNS and CDR2 SASEGT. V was clipped by 5 bases and J by 1 base, with 14 bases between them. This CDR3 has 15 amino acids. CDR3 DNA: TGTGCCAGCAGTCCGACCCTGTATGAGAACACTGAAGCTTTCTTG. Translating it yields CASSPTLYENTEAFL.

In this sample, this clonotype turned up many times. The chain carries TRBV6-5 and TRBJ2-7, with D possibly being TRBD1 (7 bases). This CDR3 is built from 17 residues. V dropped 0 bases and J dropped 7 bases, with 22 bases sitting between them. CDR1 MNHEY and CDR2 SVGAGI come from the germline V gene. CDR3 sequence (DNA): TGTGCCAGCAGTTACTCAGTTATTTCAGGGGGGACTCAAGAGCAGTACTTC. Amino acid sequence: CASSYSVISGGTQEQYF.

The chain employs TRBV20-1 and TRBJ2-7; TRBD2 matches at 9 bases. Per the germline V gene, CDR1 is DFQATT and CDR2 is SNEGSKA (reference sequence). CDR3 length: 16 amino acids. V lost 0 bases, J lost 3 bases, and 9 bases stayed unmatched. In nucleotides, the CDR3 is TGCAGTGCTAGAGATTTCGGGCGGGGGGGATACTACGAGCAGTACTTC. It yields the protein CSARDFGRGGYYEQYF.

The chain has TRBV10-3 and TRBJ1-3; unclear D gene. CDR3 size: 14 residues. CDR1 and CDR2 (germline): ENHRY, SYGVKD. V shed 9 bases and J shed 0 bases, with 12 bases lying between them. This CDR3 reads CAISDLTSGNTIYF. The CDR3, as DNA: TGTGCCATTTCAGACCTCACCTCTGGAAACACCATATATTTT.

This clonotype was seen ten or more times. This chain joins TRBV7-6 and TRBJ1-3, with 7 nucleotides matching TRBD1. CDR1 SGHVS and CDR2 FNYEAQ come from the germline V gene. This CDR3 comprises 14 residues. V gave up 5 bases and J gave up 3 bases; unmatched junction bases: 4. CDR3 protein: CASSAGTDGNTIYF. The CDR3 DNA is TGTGCCAGCAGCGCCGGGACAGATGGAAACACCATATATTTT.

This clonotype was counted a few times. Given a much more abundant clone one base away, this may be a read error. The rearrangement links TRBV7-8 to TRBJ2-1, with D unresolved. V was shortened by 2 bases and J by 7 bases, with 15 bases between the two germline ends. This CDR3 is 15 amino acids long. Germline loops: CDR1 SGHVS, CDR2 FQNEAQ. The CDR3 region has the DNA TGTGCCAGCAGCTTACCGCCGAACCAGGTAAATGAGCAGTTCTTC. Translated: CASSLPPNQVNEQFF.

This clonotype was counted only a few times. The chain recombines TRBV28 with TRBJ2-3; 7 positions match TRBD1. CDR1 and CDR2 (germline): MDHEN, SYDVKM. Trimming cost V 6 bases and J 0 bases; bases outside gene matches: 9. The CDR3 consists of 16 residues. In DNA form, the CDR3 reads TGTGCCAGCAGGTACAGACAGGGTCCTAGCACAGATACGCAGTATTTT. Translating it yields CASRYRQGPSTDTQYF.

This clonotype was recorded at least ten times. CDR3 nucleotides: TGCAGTGCTAGGACAGGGAACACTAATTCACCCCTCCACTTT. This codes for CSARTGNTNSPLHF. This chain uses TRBV20-1 with TRBJ1-6; 7 positions agree with TRBD1. This CDR3 contains 14 residues. V dropped 3 bases and J dropped 6; count of bases not matched to a gene: 5. The germline V gene encodes CDR1 DFQATT and CDR2 SNEGSKA (reference sequence).

This clonotype was detected a few times. The gene calls are TRBV29-1 and TRBJ2-2; TRBD1 matches at 10 bases. Trimming at V came to 6 bases and at J to 6 bases, leaving 1 base not matched to a gene. In germline, CDR1 is SQVTM, CDR2 ANQGSEA. This CDR3 region has 12 residues. The CDR3 DNA is TGCAGCGTCGGACAGGGGGCCGGGGAGCTGTTTTTT. Its protein product is CSVGQGAGELFF.

This clonotype was seen repeatedly, ten times or more. This rearrangement joins TRBV5-5 to TRBJ1-5, with D hard to call. With 3 bases removed from V and 1 base from J, the gap between germline ends came to 11 bases. The germline gives CDR1 SGHKS, CDR2 YYEKEE (reference sequence). The CDR3 has 15 amino acids. Written as DNA, the CDR3 is TGTGCCAGCAGCTCCTTCGGCGGGAGCAATCAGCCCCAGCATTTT. This gives the protein CASSSFGGSNQPQHF.

This clonotype appeared a few times. The rearrangement uses TRBV2 and TRBJ1-4; D unresolved. The CDR3 totals 14 residues. Germline CDR1 reads SNHLY; CDR2 reads FYNNEI. V was shortened by 3 bases and J by 8 bases, with 13 bases between the two germline ends. CDR3: CASSDHRVREKLFF. CDR3 coding DNA: TGTGCCAGCAGTGACCACAGAGTAAGGGAAAAACTGTTTTTT. Drawing the rest from reference TRBV2 and TRBJ1-4, the complete variable domain is EPEVTQTPSHQVTQMGQEVILRCVPISNHLYFYWYRQILGQKVEFLVSFYNNEISEKSEIFDDQFSVERPDGSNFTLKIRSTKLEDSAMYFCASSDHRVREKLFFGSGTQLSVL.

This clonotype appeared a single time. This may be a read error: a much more frequent sequence differs by one nucleotide. The chain uses TRBV28 and TRBJ2-3; D gene ambiguous. In germline, CDR1 is MDHEN, CDR2 SYDVKM. CDR3 length equals 17 residues. Trimming shortened V by 6 bases and J by 1 base, and 20 bases separated the two germline ends. CDR3 residues: CASRTPRSQLRTDTQYF. Written as DNA, the CDR3 is TGTGCCAGCAGGACTCCGAGGTCCCAGCTCCGCACAGATACGCAGTATTTT.